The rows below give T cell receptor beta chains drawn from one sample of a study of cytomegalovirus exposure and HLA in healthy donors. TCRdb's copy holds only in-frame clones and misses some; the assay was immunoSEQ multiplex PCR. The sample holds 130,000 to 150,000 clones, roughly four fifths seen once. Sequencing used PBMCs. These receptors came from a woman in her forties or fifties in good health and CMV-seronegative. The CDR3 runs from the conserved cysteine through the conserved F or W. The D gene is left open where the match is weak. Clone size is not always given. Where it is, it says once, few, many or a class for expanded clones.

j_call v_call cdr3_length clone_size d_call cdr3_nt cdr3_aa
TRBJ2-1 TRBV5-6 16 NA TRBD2 TGTGCCAGCAGCTTGGCCGAGTGGGTAGCGGGACAAACGGGGTTCTTC CASSLAEWVAGQTGFF
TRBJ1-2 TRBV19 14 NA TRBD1 TGTGCCAGTCAGAGCACAGGGGGGAACTATGGCTACACCTTC CASQSTGGNYGYTF
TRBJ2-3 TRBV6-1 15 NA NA TGTGCCAGCAGTGGGTATTTCCGCCCCGGAGATACGCAGTATTTT CASSGYFRPGDTQYF
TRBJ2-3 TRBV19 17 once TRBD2 TGTGCCAGTAGCCCCCCCCAGCTAGCGGGGGGCACAGATACGCAGTATTTT CASSPPQLAGGTDTQYF
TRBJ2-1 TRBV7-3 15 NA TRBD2 TGTGCCAGCAGCTCGACCGGGACTAGCGGGGATGAGCAGTTCTTC CASSSTGTSGDEQFF
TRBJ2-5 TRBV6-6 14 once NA TGTGCCAGCAGGCAACCGGGACTCCAAGAGACCCAGTACTTC CASRQPGLQETQYF
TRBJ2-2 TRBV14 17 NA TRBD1 TGTGCCAGCAGCCAAGATATAGCGCAGGGGGAGTCCGGGGAGCTGTTTTTT CASSQDIAQGESGELFF
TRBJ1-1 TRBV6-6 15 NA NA TGTGCCAGCTGGGAGGGCAGTACCATGAACACTGAAGCTTTCTTT CASWEGSTMNTEAFF
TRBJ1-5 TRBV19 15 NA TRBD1 TGTGCCAGTAGTTCGTGGACAGGGGAGGGACAGCCCCAGCATTTT CASSSWTGEGQPQHF
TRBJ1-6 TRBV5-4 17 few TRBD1 TGTGCCAGCAGCATGGGAGCTGACAGGGGGCTTAATTCACCCCTCCACTTT CASSMGADRGLNSPLHF
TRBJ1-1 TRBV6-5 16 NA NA TGTGCCAGCAGTTACGGGGCAACAGGGTTGAACACTGAAGCTTTCTTT CASSYGATGLNTEAFF
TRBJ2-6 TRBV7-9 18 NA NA TGTGCCAGCAGCTTGGACATGGCAGGGGCCTCTGGGGCCAACGTCCTGACTTTC CASSLDMAGASGANVLTF
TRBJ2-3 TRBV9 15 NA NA TGTGCCAGCAGCGGAGGGACGGGGGGCACAGATACGCAGTATTTT CASSGGTGGTDTQYF
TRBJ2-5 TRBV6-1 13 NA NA TGTGCCAGCAGTGTAAACGGGGAAGAGACCCAGTACTTC CASSVNGEETQYF
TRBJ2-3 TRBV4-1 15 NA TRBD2 TGCGCCAGCAGCCAACAGCGGGGGAGCACAGATACGCAGTATTTT CASSQQRGSTDTQYF
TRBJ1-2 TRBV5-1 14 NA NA TGCGCCAGCAGCTTGGTGCCAGAATACTATGGCTACACCTTC CASSLVPEYYGYTF
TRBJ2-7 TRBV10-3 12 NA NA TGTGCCATCTCAGGAGGAGCCCGGGAGCAGTACTTC CAISGGAREQYF
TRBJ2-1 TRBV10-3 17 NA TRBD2 TGTGCCATCAGTGAGTCGATGTTAGCGGGGGAGGACAATGAGCAGTTCTTC CAISESMLAGEDNEQFF
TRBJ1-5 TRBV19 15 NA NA TGTGCCAGTAGTATTCAGGACATTAGCAATCAGCCCCAGCATTTT CASSIQDISNQPQHF
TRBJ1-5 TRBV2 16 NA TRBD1 TGTGCCAGCAGGGCTCAGACAGGGCCCTACAATCAGCCCCAGCATTTT CASRAQTGPYNQPQHF
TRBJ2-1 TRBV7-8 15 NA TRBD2 TGTGCCAGCAGCTTAGTGGCTAGCGGGGCAGGTGAGCAGTTCTTC CASSLVASGAGEQFF
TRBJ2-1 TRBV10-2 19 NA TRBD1 TGCGCCAGCCCCCCTTCCGGGACAGGGGACCCGAGACCGAACAATGAGCAGTTCTTC CASPPSGTGDPRPNNEQFF
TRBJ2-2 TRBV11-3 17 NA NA TGTGCCAGCAGCTTAGGAGCAGGGGACCTAATCACCGGGGAGCTGTTTTTT CASSLGAGDLITGELFF
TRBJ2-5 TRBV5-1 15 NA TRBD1 TGCGCCAGCAGCTTGCAGACAGGGGCGCCAAAGACCCAGTACTTC CASSLQTGAPKTQYF
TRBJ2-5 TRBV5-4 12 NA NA TGTGCCAGCAGCTTGTTCGGAGAGACCCAGTACTTC CASSLFGETQYF
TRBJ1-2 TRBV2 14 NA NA TGTGCCAGCTCCTCGAGGGGGGGGAACTATGGCTACACCTTC CASSSRGGNYGYTF
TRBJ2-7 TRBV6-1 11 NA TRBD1 TGTGCCAGCAGTGAACGGGACAGGACCTCCTTC CASSERDRTSF
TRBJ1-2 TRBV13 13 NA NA TGTGCCACCCTGGTGTTCGGGGGACATGGCTACACCTTC CATLVFGGHGYTF
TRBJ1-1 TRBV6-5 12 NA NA TGTGCCAGCAGCAGACAGAACACTGAAGCTTTCTTT CASSRQNTEAFF
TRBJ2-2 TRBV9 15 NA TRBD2 TGTGCCAGCAGCGTGCGGGGGGCGAGAACCGGGGAGCTGTTTTTT CASSVRGARTGELFF